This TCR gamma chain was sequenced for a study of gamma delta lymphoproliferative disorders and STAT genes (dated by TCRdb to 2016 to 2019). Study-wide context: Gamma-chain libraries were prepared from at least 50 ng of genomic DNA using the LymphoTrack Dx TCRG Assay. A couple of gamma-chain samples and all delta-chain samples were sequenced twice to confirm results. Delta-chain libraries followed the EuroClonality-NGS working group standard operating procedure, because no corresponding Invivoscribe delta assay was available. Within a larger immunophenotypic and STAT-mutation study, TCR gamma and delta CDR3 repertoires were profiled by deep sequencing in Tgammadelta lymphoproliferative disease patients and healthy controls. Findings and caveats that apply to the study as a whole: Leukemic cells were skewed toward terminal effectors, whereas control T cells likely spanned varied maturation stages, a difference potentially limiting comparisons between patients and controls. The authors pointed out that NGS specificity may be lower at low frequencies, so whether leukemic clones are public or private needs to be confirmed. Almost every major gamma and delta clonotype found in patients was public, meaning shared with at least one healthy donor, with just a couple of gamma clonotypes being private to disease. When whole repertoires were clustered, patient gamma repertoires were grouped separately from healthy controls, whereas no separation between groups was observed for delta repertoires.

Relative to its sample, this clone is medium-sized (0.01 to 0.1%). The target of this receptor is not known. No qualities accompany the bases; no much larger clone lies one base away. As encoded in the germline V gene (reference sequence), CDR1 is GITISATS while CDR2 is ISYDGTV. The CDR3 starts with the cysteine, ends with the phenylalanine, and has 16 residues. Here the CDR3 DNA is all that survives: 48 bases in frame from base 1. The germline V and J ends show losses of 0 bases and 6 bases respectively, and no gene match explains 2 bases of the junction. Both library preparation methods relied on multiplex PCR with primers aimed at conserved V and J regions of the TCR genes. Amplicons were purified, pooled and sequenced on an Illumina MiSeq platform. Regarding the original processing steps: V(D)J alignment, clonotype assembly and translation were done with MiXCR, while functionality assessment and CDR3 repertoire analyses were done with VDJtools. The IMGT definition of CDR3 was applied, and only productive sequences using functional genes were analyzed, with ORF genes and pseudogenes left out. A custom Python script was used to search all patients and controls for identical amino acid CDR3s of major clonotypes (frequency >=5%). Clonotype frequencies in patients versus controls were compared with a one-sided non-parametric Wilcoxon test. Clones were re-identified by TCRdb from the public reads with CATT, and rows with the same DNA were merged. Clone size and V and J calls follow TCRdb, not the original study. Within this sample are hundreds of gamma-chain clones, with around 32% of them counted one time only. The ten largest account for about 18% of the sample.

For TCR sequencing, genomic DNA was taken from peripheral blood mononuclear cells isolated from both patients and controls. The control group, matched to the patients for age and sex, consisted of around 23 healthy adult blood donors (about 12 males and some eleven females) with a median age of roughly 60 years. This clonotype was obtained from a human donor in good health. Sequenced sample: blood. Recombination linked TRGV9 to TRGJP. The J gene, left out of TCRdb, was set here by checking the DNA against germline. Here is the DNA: TGTGCCTTGTGGGAGGTGGGAGAGTTGGGCAAAAAAATCAAGGTATTT. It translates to CALWEVGELGKKIKVF.